This T cell receptor (beta chain) was observed in a study of blood T cell repertoires in COVID-19. Study-level information: Acute and convalescent COVID-19 samples came from the United States, Italy and Spain. PBMCs, B-cell-depleted T cells, or T cells provided the cDNA or gDNA that made up the material.

In the authors' workflow: Amplification from reference gene primers served as the basis for estimated nucleated cell counts. Profiling relied on immunoSEQ multiplex PCR, and the TCRdb table lists in-frame clones only, not all of them. For V, J and clone size, that table is used; D and trimming come from the DNA. The sample shows more than 70,000 clones, approximately 83% of them seen only once. Germline V lookup: CDR1 SQVTM, CDR2 ANQGSEA. CDR3 length: 13 amino acids. Trimming shortened V by 6 bases and J by 5 bases, and 14 bases separated the two germline ends. This clonotype originated in a man aged 55-75 years with acute or convalescent COVID-19. The chain combines TRBV29-1 with TRBJ1-5, with D tentatively TRBD1 (5 bases). Sequenced: peripheral blood. The chain's CDR3 is CSVQGNLDQPQHF. Here the CDR3 DNA reads TGCAGCGTCCAGGGAAACCTAGATCAGCCCCAGCATTTT.